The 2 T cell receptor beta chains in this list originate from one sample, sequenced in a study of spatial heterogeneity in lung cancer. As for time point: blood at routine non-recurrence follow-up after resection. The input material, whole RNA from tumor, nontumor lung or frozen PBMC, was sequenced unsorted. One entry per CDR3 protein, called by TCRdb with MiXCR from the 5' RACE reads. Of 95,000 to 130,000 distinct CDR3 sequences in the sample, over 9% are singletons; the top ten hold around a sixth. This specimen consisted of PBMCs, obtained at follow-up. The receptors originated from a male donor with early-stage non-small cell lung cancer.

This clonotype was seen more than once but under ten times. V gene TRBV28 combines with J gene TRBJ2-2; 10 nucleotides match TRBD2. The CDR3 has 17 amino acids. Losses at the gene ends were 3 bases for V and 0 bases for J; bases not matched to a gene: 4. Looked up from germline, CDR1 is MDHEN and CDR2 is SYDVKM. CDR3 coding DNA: TGTGCCAGCAGTTTGTTAGCGGGGGGAACGAACACCGGGGAGCTGTTTTTT. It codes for CASSLLAGGTNTGELFF.

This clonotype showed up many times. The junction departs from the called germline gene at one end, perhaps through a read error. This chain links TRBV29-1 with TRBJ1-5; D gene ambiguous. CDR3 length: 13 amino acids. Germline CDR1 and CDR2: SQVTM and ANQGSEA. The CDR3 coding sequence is TGCAGCGTAGAAGGACGGGCGGGTCAGCCCCAGCATTTT. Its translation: CSVEGRAGQPQHF.